These T cell receptor beta chains were read from a single sample in a study of glioma-infiltrating T cells. One entry per CDR3 protein results from TCRdb running MiXCR on the multiplex PCR reads. Of 300,000 to 400,000 distinct CDR3 sequences detected, roughly two fifths appear once; the ten largest clones hold around 12%. Sequenced material: glioma tissue, nonneoplastic brain tissue, or PBMCs (not recorded which). The receptors originated from a human donor with low-grade glioma or glioblastoma, undergoing nonglioma brain surgery, or in good health (not recorded which). CDR3s include the opening cysteine and the closing phenylalanine or tryptophan. The D gene is left open where the match is weak. Expanded clones get a size class; other rows say once, few or many, or leave the size out.

>.|TRBJ1-5|many|TRBV27
CASSPRGQPQHF
TGTGCCAGCAGTCCCCGAGGTCAGCCCCAGCATTTT
>TRBD1|TRBJ1-5|few|TRBV7-9
CASSAGQGGFQPQHF
TGTGCCAGCAGCGCCGGCCAGGGGGGTTTTCAGCCCCAGCATTTT
>.|TRBJ2-7|.|TRBV20-1
CSALGNYADYEQYF
TGCAGTGCTTTGGGCAACTACGCCGACTACGAGCAGTACTTC
>.|TRBJ2-2|.|TRBV28
CASSLRGRALTPNTGELFF
TGTGCCAGCAGTTTACGGGGCAGGGCCTTAACCCCGAACACCGGGGAGCTGTTTTTT
>TRBD2|TRBJ2-7|few|TRBV20-1
CSAREFSSGYLGSYEQYF
TGCAGTGCTAGAGAGTTTAGTAGCGGGTACCTCGGCTCCTACGAGCAGTACTTC
>TRBD1|TRBJ2-3|.|TRBV28
CASSLSGQTDTQYF
TGTGCCAGCAGTTTATCGGGACAGACAGATACGCAGTATTTT
>TRBD1|TRBJ1-5|few|TRBV6-2/TRBV6-3
CASSRGAGGFNQPQHF
TGTGCCAGCAGTCGAGGGGCAGGGGGCTTTAATCAGCCCCAGCATTTT
>TRBD2|TRBJ2-1|.|TRBV20-1
CSASRLAGEWRSYNERFF
TGCAGTGCTAGCAGACTAGCGGGAGAGTGGCGCTCCTACAATGAGCGGTTCTTC
>.|TRBJ2-5|.|TRBV20-1
CSARGIRLQETQYF
TGCAGTGCTAGAGGAATCCGGCTGCAAGAGACCCAGTACTTC
>TRBD1|TRBJ1-5|few|TRBV20-1
CSARRTGNDQPQHF
TGCAGTGCTAGAAGGACAGGGAACGATCAGCCCCAGCATTTT
>TRBD1|TRBJ2-1|many|TRBV15
CATSDDRGRNEQFF
TGTGCCACCAGCGACGACAGGGGGCGAAATGAGCAGTTCTTC
>TRBD2|TRBJ2-2|.|TRBV4-2
CASSHQLAGGYGGELFF
TGTGCCAGCAGCCACCAACTAGCGGGAGGGTACGGCGGGGAGCTGTTTTTT
>TRBD1|TRBJ2-4|.|TRBV12-3/TRBV12-4
CASSDRGRGKNIQYF
TGTGCCAGCAGTGACAGGGGGCGAGGCAAAAACATTCAGTACTTC
>.|TRBJ2-3|.|TRBV10-3
CAISEYQTQDTQYF
TGTGCCATCAGTGAGTACCAGACCCAGGATACGCAGTATTTT
>.|TRBJ1-1|.|TRBV20-1
CSASSWGAAVFTEAFF
TGCAGTGCTAGCAGTTGGGGGGCAGCGGTGTTCACTGAAGCTTTCTTT
>.|TRBJ2-7|.|TRBV28
CASSFSVNSYEQYF
TGTGCCAGCAGTTTTTCCGTTAACTCCTACGAGCAGTACTTC
>.|TRBJ2-3|.|TRBV6-2/TRBV6-3
CASSYSGRDTQYF
TGTGCCAGCAGTTACTCGGGAAGAGATACGCAGTATTTT
>.|TRBJ1-1|many|TRBV7-2
CASSLAAIVTEAFF
TGTGCCAGCAGCTTAGCGGCGATTGTGACTGAAGCTTTCTTT
>.|TRBJ2-1|.|TRBV28
CASSSGSGTWGEQFF
TGTGCCAGCAGTTCAGGGAGTGGAACATGGGGTGAGCAGTTCTTC
>.|TRBJ1-2|many|TRBV27
CASSLLQGNGYTF
TGTGCCAGCAGTCTTCTTCAGGGGAATGGCTACACCTTC
>.|TRBJ1-5|few|TRBV28
CASRREGDRGQPQHF
TGTGCCAGCAGGCGGGAAGGGGACCGTGGCCAGCCCCAGCATTTT
>TRBD1|TRBJ2-7|.|TRBV28
CASSSLRDRGPLYEQYF
TGTGCCAGCAGTTCCCTTCGGGACAGGGGCCCTTTATACGAGCAGTACTTC
>TRBD1|TRBJ2-7|many|TRBV27
CASSLRDRGAYEQYF
TGTGCCAGCAGTTTAAGAGACAGGGGGGCCTACGAGCAGTACTTC
>TRBD2|TRBJ2-7|.|TRBV4-2
CASSRLRASGRGPSYEQYF
TGTGCCAGCAGCCGCTTAAGGGCTAGCGGGAGAGGCCCCTCCTACGAGCAGTACTTC
>TRBD2|TRBJ2-3|many|TRBV6-1
CAGTRTSGTDTQYF
TGTGCCGGTACAAGGACTAGCGGCACAGATACGCAGTATTTT
>TRBD1|TRBJ2-5|many|TRBV7-2
CASSRDRGETQYF
TGTGCCAGCAGCCGAGACAGGGGAGAGACCCAGTACTTC
>.|TRBJ1-1|many|TRBV15
CATSIGGRTEAFF
TGTGCCACCAGCATAGGGGGGAGAACTGAAGCTTTCTTT
>.|TRBJ1-5|.|TRBV15
CATSGTGADLYSNQPQHF
TGTGCCACCAGCGGAACCGGGGCAGACCTTTATAGCAATCAGCCCCAGCATTTT
>TRBD1|TRBJ1-2|few|TRBV3-1
CASSLDRGGGYTF
TGTGCCAGCAGCCTCGACAGGGGTGGTGGCTACACCTTC
>.|TRBJ1-5|few|TRBV4-1
CASSQGQENQPQHF
TGCGCCAGCAGCCAGGGACAAGAGAATCAGCCCCAGCATTTT
>TRBD1|TRBJ1-1|few|TRBV7-9
CASSLDGQVLNTEAFF
TGTGCCAGCAGCTTAGACGGACAGGTCCTGAACACTGAAGCTTTCTTT
>.|TRBJ2-1|.|TRBV4-2
CASSQDNNERFF
TGTGCCAGCAGCCAAGACAACAATGAGCGGTTCTTC
>TRBD2|TRBJ2-3|few|TRBV12-3/TRBV12-4
CASSTPAGTNTDTQYF
TGTGCCAGCAGTACCCCCGCCGGGACTAACACAGATACGCAGTATTTT
>.|TRBJ2-7|many|TRBV27
CASSFDGAEQYF
TGTGCCAGCAGTTTCGACGGGGCCGAGCAGTACTTC
>TRBD1|TRBJ2-7|.|TRBV7-9
CASSLTGDDYEQYF
TGTGCCAGCAGCCTGACAGGGGACGACTACGAGCAGTACTTC
>.|TRBJ2-2|.|TRBV7-9
CASGLGRELNTGELFF
TGTGCCAGCGGCTTAGGCCGGGAACTTAACACCGGGGAGCTGTTTTTT
>TRBD2|TRBJ2-3|many|TRBV6-2/TRBV6-3
CASNPRGRRTDTQYF
TGTGCCAGCAACCCCCGCGGGAGACGAACAGATACGCAGTATTTT
>.|TRBJ1-6|many|TRBV6-1
CASSPPGTARHNSPLHF
TGTGCCAGCAGTCCTCCTGGGACCGCCAGGCACAATTCACCCCTCCACTTT
>.|TRBJ2-5|few|TRBV7-3
CASSLGAASRGETQYF
TGTGCCAGCAGCTTAGGTGCGGCTAGCAGGGGAGAGACCCAGTACTTC
>.|TRBJ2-1|few|TRBV19
CASRGTYNEQFF
TGTGCCAGTAGAGGGACTTACAATGAGCAGTTCTTC
>.|TRBJ1-1|many|TRBV7-2
CASSLWGMNTEAFF
TGTGCCAGCAGCTTATGGGGAATGAACACTGAAGCTTTCTTT
>TRBD1|TRBJ1-2|few|TRBV12-3/TRBV12-4
CASRRTGSHGYTF
TGTGCCAGCAGACGGACAGGGAGTCATGGCTACACCTTC
>.|TRBJ1-5|.|TRBV4-1
CASSQVRWQQPQHF
TGCGCCAGCAGCCAAGTTCGATGGCAGCAGCCCCAGCATTTT
>TRBD1|TRBJ1-6|few|TRBV7-2
CASSSRGTGNNSPLHF
TGTGCCAGCAGCTCCCGAGGGACAGGGAATAATTCACCCCTCCACTTT
>.|TRBJ1-1|many|TRBV28
CASSETDTEAFF
TGTGCCAGCAGTGAGACAGACACTGAAGCTTTCTTT